Following are 9 T cell receptor beta chains from one sample sequenced in a study of blood T cells in healthy people across ages. A second roughly 6 to 12 cycle PCR used barcoded and J-beta primers. MiXCR, applied by TCRdb to the 5' RACE reads, yields one record per CDR3 protein. The table shows 1.6 million or so distinct CDR3 sequences, with 30% to 35% occurring only once. The sample consisted of blood. All receptors come from a woman in her 30s in good health.

The chain joins TRBV5-1 to TRBJ1-2; D gene uncertain. V shed 2 bases and J shed 3 bases, with 14 bases lying between them. The CDR3 consists of 15 residues. Germline V gives CDR1 SGHRS, CDR2 YFSETQ. The CDR3 sequence: CASSFSVSVDYGYTF. The CDR3 DNA sequence: TGCGCCAGCAGCTTTTCAGTGTCGGTGGACTATGGCTACACCTTC.

V usage is TRBV12-3 or TRBV12-4 and J usage is TRBJ2-3, with D possibly TRBD1 on 6 matching bases. V dropped 5 bases and J dropped 0 bases, with 12 bases sitting between them. The CDR3 sequence is 15 residues long. The CDR3 region is CASSLQGRSTDTQYF. As DNA, the CDR3 is TGTGCCAGCAGTCTCCAGGGGAGAAGCACAGATACGCAGTATTTT.

This clonotype was detected only a few times. This sequence joins TRBV6-5 and TRBJ2-1; D might be TRBD2 (6 bases). Germline V gene lookup returns CDR1 MNHEY and CDR2 SVGAGI. The V end lost 0 bases, the J end lost 2 bases, and 11 bases lay between the germline ends. This CDR3 is 16 amino acids long. DNA of the CDR3: TGTGCCAGCAGTTACTCCACGCTAGCGCCCTACAATGAGCAGTTCTTC. Translating gives CASSYSTLAPYNEQFF.

A single count supports this clonotype. This chain connects TRBV20-1 to TRBJ2-3, with D uncertain. Per germline, CDR1 DFQATT and CDR2 SNEGSKA (reference sequence). V gave up 1 base and J gave up 4 bases, with 15 bases separating them. CDR3 length equals 15 residues. CDR3 amino acids: CSARGPPWSPDTQYF. CDR3 coding DNA: TGCAGTGCTAGAGGGCCCCCCTGGTCCCCAGATACGCAGTATTTT.

This clonotype showed up just a few times. The rearrangement uses TRBV7-2 and TRBJ1-5; D remains unclear. Germline V lookup: CDR1 SGHTA, CDR2 FQGNSA. Trimming pared 3 bases from V and 4 bases from J, leaving 22 bases between. The CDR3 contains 18 residues. Here the CDR3 reads CASSLEAGVLPRNQPQHF. The CDR3 DNA is TGTGCCAGCAGCTTGGAGGCGGGTGTGCTACCGAGGAATCAGCCCCAGCATTTT.

The DNA of the CDR3 is TGTGCCAGCAACCTAGGGACAGGGCTTAACTATGGCTACACCTTC. It translates to CASNLGTGLNYGYTF. J is TRBJ1-2 and V is TRBV5-8; 9 nucleotides match TRBD1. The CDR3 runs 15 residues. V was pared by 6 bases and J by 1 base, with 7 bases of the junction left unmatched. CDR1 is SGHTS, CDR2 YDEGEE, per germline.

This clonotype showed up many times. This chain connects TRBV4-1 to TRBJ1-2; D unclear. Germline V gene data show CDR1 as MGHRA and CDR2 as YSYEKL. V was shortened by 0 bases and J by 5 bases, with 7 bases between the two germline ends. CDR3 length: 13 residues. CDR3 sequence (DNA): TGCGCCAGCAGCCAAGAAGGAGATTATGGCTACACCTTC. Translation: CASSQEGDYGYTF.

As for this clonotype: A read error may explain this, as a much larger clone is one base away. CDR3 region: CASINGREYEQYF. The CDR3 nucleotides read TGTGCCAGCATAAACGGGCGGGAATACGAGCAGTACTTC. The V and J genes are TRBV6-2 or TRBV6-3 and TRBJ2-7; tentatively, D is TRBD2 (6 bases). Trimming took off 7 bases at V and 4 bases at J, with 14 bases between the two ends. The CDR3 covers 13 residues. CDR1 MNHEY and CDR2 SVGEGT come from the germline V gene.

The chain uses TRBV6-1 and TRBJ1-2; 12 nucleotides match TRBD1. CDR1 and CDR2 from the germline V gene are MNHNS and SASEGT. The CDR3 runs to 15 residues. V shed 1 base, J shed 8 bases, and the junction held 5 bases outside the gene matches. CDR3 in DNA: TGTGCCAGCAGTGAAGTGGGACAGGGGGCATGGGGCTACACCTTC. Translating it yields CASSEVGQGAWGYTF.